Shown below are 32 T cell receptor beta chains from a single sample sequenced in a study of blood T cell repertoires in COVID-19 (dated by TCRdb to the early 2020s). The library was generated by the immunoSEQ multiplex PCR assay. As stored in TCRdb, this immuneACCESS dataset retains in-frame rearrangements with V and J assigned. A fraction of the clones does not appear; measured against another copy, unresolved V genes explain less than half of the discrepancy, and the remainder lacks a known reason. The sample yields roughly 97,000 clones; roughly 80% were counted once. The ten most abundant clones make up about 4.8% of the sample. Specimen: peripheral blood. The receptor set was obtained from a man aged 55 to 69 with acute or convalescent COVID-19.

V gene TRBV7-9 combines with J gene TRBJ2-7, with TRBD2 identical over 10 bases. The V and J ends lost 2 bases and 9 bases, in that order; junction bases with no gene match: 4. This CDR3 spans 13 amino acids. Germline loops: CDR1 SEHNR, CDR2 FQNEAQ (reference sequence). DNA of the CDR3: TGTGCCAGCAGCTTAACGGCTAGCGGGGGGCAGTACTTC. This gives the protein CASSLTASGGQYF.

The chain carries TRBV30 and TRBJ2-5; 8 bases match TRBD2. The V segment lost 2 bases and the J segment 5 bases; nucleotides outside the gene matches: 4. The germline CDR1 and CDR2 sequences are GTSNPN and SVGIG (reference sequence). The CDR3 runs to 13 residues. CDR3 loop: CAWSHTSGETQYF. The CDR3 DNA reads TGTGCCTGGAGTCACACTAGCGGCGAGACCCAGTACTTC.

The chain combines TRBV9 with TRBJ2-1; TRBD2 matches at 11 bases. The CDR3 has 15 amino acids. Germline CDR1 reads SGDLS; CDR2 reads YYNGEE. After removal of 0 bases from V and 9 bases from J, the junction contained 5 bases not matched to a gene. This chain's CDR3 is CASSVVTSGSGEQFF. The CDR3 DNA reads as TGTGCCAGCAGCGTAGTAACTAGCGGGAGCGGTGAGCAGTTCTTC. The whole variable domain, remainder taken from reference TRBV9 and TRBJ2-1, is DSGVTQTPKHLITATGQRVTLRCSPRSGDLSVYWYQQSLDQGLQFLIQYYNGEERAKGNILERFSAQQFPDLHSELNLSSLELGDSALYFCASSVVTSGSGEQFFGPGTRLTVL.

The V call is TRBV5-1, the J call TRBJ2-1; 9 nucleotides align to TRBD2. The length of the CDR3 is 16 residues. In germline, CDR1 is SGHRS, CDR2 YFSETQ. The V segment lost 0 bases and the J segment 3 bases; nucleotides outside the gene matches: 4. As DNA, the CDR3 is TGCGCCAGCAGCTTGGTGGTAGCGGGAGTCTACAATGAGCAGTTCTTC. Translation gives CASSLVVAGVYNEQFF.

The chain uses TRBV6-4 and TRBJ1-6; D is ambiguous. This CDR3 is 13 amino acids long. With 3 bases removed from V and 7 bases from J, the gap between germline ends came to 7 bases. Per germline, CDR1 MRHNA and CDR2 SNTAGT. The CDR3 DNA follows: TGTGCCAGCAGTGAGGTACAGAATTCACCCCTCCACTTT. This encodes CASSEVQNSPLHF.

The chain joins TRBV5-1 to TRBJ1-2, with TRBD1 as a possible D gene (5 bases). The germline V gene has CDR1 SGHRS and CDR2 YFSETQ. Trimming cost V 0 bases and J 4 bases, with 16 bases left between them. This CDR3 comprises 16 residues. The CDR3 bases are TGCGCCAGCAGCTTGGCCGAGGCGACAGCGCTCTATGGCTACACCTTC. Protein: CASSLAEATALYGYTF.

This chain joins TRBV28 and TRBJ2-1, with 8 bases identical to TRBD2. This CDR3 spans 16 amino acids. CDR1 MDHEN and CDR2 SYDVKM come from the germline V gene. Losses at the gene ends were 5 bases for V and 0 bases for J; bases not matched to a gene: 6. The CDR3 region is CASSTRGGSSYNEQFF. In DNA, the CDR3 is TGTGCCAGCAGTACCCGGGGGGGAAGCTCCTACAATGAGCAGTTCTTC.

V gene TRBV14 combines with J gene TRBJ2-7; 10 nucleotides line up with TRBD2. Germline assignment: CDR1 SGHDN and CDR2 FVKESK. After removal of 0 bases from V and 3 bases from J, the junction contained 8 bases not matched to a gene. CDR3 length: 17 amino acids. The CDR3, as DNA: TGTGCCAGCAGCCAAGAGCTAGCGGGAGCGAAACTCTACGAGCAGTACTTC. Its translation is CASSQELAGAKLYEQYF.

This rearrangement joins TRBV7-8 to TRBJ1-5; D might be TRBD1 (5 bases). V was clipped by 2 bases and J by 4 bases, with 9 bases between them. Germline CDR1 reads SGHVS; CDR2 reads FQNEAQ. CDR3 length: 14 residues. The CDR3 sequence: CASSLQGRNQPQHF. The CDR3 region has the DNA TGTGCCAGCAGCTTACAGGGAAGGAATCAGCCCCAGCATTTT.

This chain links TRBV7-8 with TRBJ2-2, with a weak D call TRBD2 (5 bases). Trimming cost V 5 bases and J 5 bases, with 18 bases left between them. This CDR3 is 16 amino acids long. Germline V lookup: CDR1 SGHVS, CDR2 FQNEAQ. CDR3 amino acids: CASSLGGRRGTGELFF. The CDR3, as DNA: TGTGCCAGCAGCCTGGGTGGCAGGCGAGGGACCGGGGAGCTGTTTTTT. Full variable domain (remainder filled in from reference TRBV7-8 and TRBJ2-2): GAGVSQSPRYKVAKRGQDVALRCDPISGHVSLFWYQQALGQGPEFLTYFQNEAQLDKSGLPSDRFFAERPEGSVSTLKIQRTQQEDSAVYLCASSLGGRRGTGELFFGEGSRLTVL.

This sequence joins TRBV7-9 and TRBJ2-1; 12 bases fit TRBD2. With V trimmed by 5 bases and J by 8 bases, 7 bases remained unmatched. This CDR3 contains 15 residues. Germline V gene sequence: CDR1 SEHNR, CDR2 FQNEAQ (reference sequence). The CDR3 protein is CASSPLGTSGHEQFF. CDR3 DNA sequence: TGTGCCAGCAGCCCATTGGGGACTAGCGGGCATGAGCAGTTCTTC.

The CDR3 reads CASSLSSGDNQPQHF. CDR3 in DNA: TGTGCCAGCAGCTTAAGTTCCGGAGACAATCAGCCCCAGCATTTT. The rearrangement uses TRBV7-2 and TRBJ1-5, with D uncertain. In germline, CDR1 is SGHTA, CDR2 FQGNSA. With 2 bases removed from V and 3 bases from J, the gap between germline ends came to 11 bases. The CDR3 is made up of 15 amino acids.

The chain recombines TRBV7-2 with TRBJ2-1; 8 bases match TRBD1. The CDR3 has 14 amino acids. V shed 5 bases and J 5 bases; nucleotides not matched to a gene: 5. CDR1 is SGHTA and CDR2 is FQGNSA in the germline V gene. CDR3 DNA sequence: TGTGCCAGCAGCCCCCGACAGGGGAACAATGAGCAGTTCTTC. Protein product: CASSPRQGNNEQFF.

V usage is TRBV9 and J usage is TRBJ1-6; TRBD1 is a possible D gene (5 bases). Germline V CDR1 and CDR2: SGDLS, YYNGEE. The CDR3 is made up of 17 amino acids. V dropped 4 bases and J dropped 3 bases, with 17 bases sitting between them. The chain's CDR3 is CASSPLFGGDYNSPLHF. The CDR3 DNA is TGTGCCAGCAGCCCTCTGTTTGGGGGGGACTATAATTCACCCCTCCACTTT.

The rearrangement uses TRBV7-3 and TRBJ1-4; 8 positions agree with TRBD1. Trimming took 4 bases from V and 0 from J; bases not matched to a gene: 10. Per germline, CDR1 SGHTA and CDR2 FQGTGA. The CDR3 contains 18 residues. The CDR3 DNA is TGTGCCAGCAGCTCAGGAGGACAGGGAGACGCAACTAATGAAAAACTGTTTTTT. Translating it yields CASSSGGQGDATNEKLFF.

The V gene is TRBV30, the J gene TRBJ2-2, with 11 bases that match TRBD2. J gave up 7 bases and V 4 bases, and 8 bases lay outside the gene matches. Germline V gives CDR1 GTSNPN, CDR2 SVGIG (reference sequence). This CDR3 has 15 residues. CDR3: CAWKKLAGGFGELFF. The CDR3 DNA sequence: TGTGCCTGGAAGAAGCTAGCGGGAGGCTTCGGGGAGCTGTTTTTT.

The chain recombines TRBV4-3 with TRBJ2-3; D is perhaps TRBD2 (6 bases). The CDR3 runs to 16 residues. V was clipped by 0 bases and J by 6 bases, with 16 bases between them. Germline CDR1 is LGHNA and CDR2 is YSLEER. CDR3 nucleotide sequence: TGCGCCAGCAGCCAAGAAAAGTACGGGAGTTTCGATACGCAGTATTTT. Encoded protein: CASSQEKYGSFDTQYF.

The chain joins TRBV30 to TRBJ1-4, with TRBD1 matching over 7 bases. The J segment lost 5 bases and the V segment lost 4 bases, leaving 7 bases of the junction unmatched. Germline V gene lookup returns CDR1 GTSNPN and CDR2 SVGIG (reference sequence). There are 14 residues in the CDR3. The CDR3 DNA reads as TGTGCCTGGACCCCCGGGACAGAGAATGAAAAACTGTTTTTT. Translated, it gives CAWTPGTENEKLFF.

This sequence joins TRBV7-3 and TRBJ2-1; TRBD2 matches at 8 bases. The V segment lost 5 bases and the J segment 7 bases; nucleotides outside the gene matches: 16. CDR3 length equals 17 residues. From germline, CDR1 is SGHTA and CDR2 FQGTGA. The CDR3 spells CASSLLQAGALPNEQFF. The CDR3, as DNA: TGTGCCAGCAGCCTGCTCCAAGCGGGAGCCCTCCCAAATGAGCAGTTCTTC.

The rearrangement links TRBV14 to TRBJ2-7; D may be TRBD1 (6 bases). This CDR3 is built from 13 residues. Germline-derived CDR1 and CDR2 are SGHDN and FVKESK. V lost 4 bases to trimming and J lost 10 bases, with 17 bases between them. The CDR3 region has the DNA TGTGCCAGCAGCCCAGGGCATGCCAGGGGTCAGTACTTC. This sequence encodes CASSPGHARGQYF. Complete variable domain (other parts from reference TRBV14 and TRBJ2-7): EAGVTQFPSHSVIEKGQTVTLRCDPISGHDNLYWYRRVMGKEIKFLLHFVKESKQDESGMPNNRFLAERTGGTYSTLKVQPAELEDSGVYFCASSPGHARGQYFGPGTRLTVT.

This chain uses TRBV18 with TRBJ1-1, with D perhaps TRBD1 (5 bases). The CDR3 spans 12 residues. Trimming stripped 3 bases from V and 11 bases from J, with 13 bases between. Per the germline V gene, CDR1 is KGHSH and CDR2 is LQKENI. Here the CDR3 DNA reads TGTGCCAGCTCACCGGCCGCAGGGAGGGCTTTCTTT. It codes for CASSPAAGRAFF. Using reference TRBV18 and TRBJ1-1 for the parts outside the CDR3, the full variable domain is NAGVMQNPRHLVRRRGQEARLRCSPMKGHSHVYWYRQLPEEGLKFMVYLQKENIIDESGMPKERFSAEFPKEGPSILRIQQVVRGDSAAYFCASSPAAGRAFFGQGTRLTVV.

The CDR3 is CASSGQGRNSPLHF. CDR3 bases: TGTGCCAGCAGTGGACAGGGGAGAAATTCACCCCTCCACTTT. The rearrangement joins TRBV28 to TRBJ1-6; TRBD1 matches at 9 bases. The CDR3 loop spans 14 amino acids. V was pared by 5 bases and J by 7 bases, with 3 bases of the junction left unmatched. Germline lookup yields CDR1 MDHEN and CDR2 SYDVKM.

The CDR3 here is CASRRGAGGETQYF. As DNA, the CDR3 is TGTGCCAGTAGACGGGGAGCCGGGGGAGAGACCCAGTACTTC. The chain recombines TRBV19 with TRBJ2-5; D perhaps matches TRBD2 (6 bases). Trimming cost V 6 bases and J 4 bases, with 15 bases left between them. This CDR3 is 14 amino acids long. Germline V gene lookup returns CDR1 LNHDA and CDR2 SQIVND (reference sequence).

The chain is built from TRBV3-1 (or the pseudogene TRBV3-2) and TRBJ1-1; 8 bases are shared with TRBD1. The V gene end was trimmed by 3 bases and the J gene end by 1 base; junction bases not matched to a gene: 4. This CDR3 region has 15 residues. Germline-derived CDR1 and CDR2 are LGHDT and YNNKEL (reference sequence). CDR3 sequence reads: CASSHSRGQNTEAFF. In DNA form, the CDR3 reads TGTGCCAGCAGCCACTCCAGGGGGCAGAACACTGAAGCTTTCTTT.

V gene TRBV7-2 combines with J gene TRBJ1-4; TRBD1 aligns across 8 bases. The V segment lost 0 bases and the J segment 2 bases; nucleotides outside the gene matches: 2. CDR1 is SGHTA and CDR2 is FQGNSA in the germline V gene. This CDR3 spans 16 amino acids. The CDR3 is CASSLANRGTNEKLFF. CDR3 DNA sequence: TGTGCCAGCAGCTTAGCCAACAGGGGGACTAATGAAAAACTGTTTTTT.

This chain connects TRBV7-8 to TRBJ1-5; D is perhaps TRBD1 (5 bases). CDR1 is SGHVS, CDR2 FQNEAQ, per germline. This CDR3 is 14 amino acids long. V was pared by 2 bases and J by 9 bases, with 14 bases between. The CDR3, as DNA: TGTGCCAGCAGCTTAACAGGTTTTGGTGGGCCCCAGCATTTT. Translated: CASSLTGFGGPQHF. Complete variable domain (other parts from reference TRBV7-8 and TRBJ1-5): GAGVSQSPRYKVAKRGQDVALRCDPISGHVSLFWYQQALGQGPEFLTYFQNEAQLDKSGLPSDRFFAERPEGSVSTLKIQRTQQEDSAVYLCASSLTGFGGPQHFGDGTRLSIL.

The genes are TRBV3-1 (or the pseudogene TRBV3-2) and TRBJ2-7, with D maybe TRBD2 (5 bases). The CDR3 spans 15 residues. Germline V CDR1 and CDR2: LGHDT, YNNKEL (reference sequence). Deletions cut 1 base from V and 5 bases from J, with 15 bases between. As DNA, the CDR3 is TGTGCCAGCAGCCAAGGGTCTCTCGGGATCGACGAGCAGTACTTC. Encoded protein: CASSQGSLGIDEQYF.

The chain employs TRBV7-9 and TRBJ2-1, with 11 bases identical to TRBD2. V dropped 2 bases and J dropped 3; count of bases not matched to a gene: 12. The CDR3 loop spans 19 amino acids. CDR1 and CDR2 from the germline V gene are SEHNR and FQNEAQ (reference sequence). CDR3 region: CASSLPPRLAGPRYNEQFF. CDR3 in DNA: TGTGCCAGCAGCTTACCCCCTAGACTAGCGGGACCCCGCTACAATGAGCAGTTCTTC.

The rearrangement joins TRBV5-1 to TRBJ1-1, with D tentatively TRBD1 (5 bases). With 5 bases removed from V and 4 bases from J, the gap between germline ends came to 21 bases. The CDR3 sequence is 16 residues long. The germline V gene encodes CDR1 SGHRS and CDR2 YFSETQ. In DNA, the CDR3 is TGCGCCAGCAGGCTCAGGGCTCAAGACGGGGGCACTGAAGCTTTCTTT. Amino acids: CASRLRAQDGGTEAFF.

V and J are TRBV18 and TRBJ2-3; 9 bases agree with TRBD1. In germline, CDR1 is KGHSH, CDR2 LQKENI. Trimming took 4 bases from V and 0 from J; bases not matched to a gene: 2. This CDR3 has 15 residues. CDR3 nucleotide sequence: TGTGCCAGCTCACTTGGACAGGGGAGCACAGATACGCAGTATTTT. It encodes CASSLGQGSTDTQYF.

The genes are TRBV6-4 and TRBJ1-5, with D perhaps matching TRBD1 (6 bases). Germline CDR1 reads MRHNA; CDR2 reads SNTAGT. CDR3 size: 13 residues. The germline V and J ends were trimmed by 6 bases and 6 bases, with 12 bases remaining between them. The CDR3 is CASRQGLSQPQHF. In nucleotides, the CDR3 is TGTGCCAGCAGACAGGGATTGAGTCAGCCCCAGCATTTT.

The V and J genes are TRBV2 and TRBJ1-3; no clear D gene. The V and J ends lost 3 bases and 2 bases respectively, with 11 bases between them. The germline V gene has CDR1 SNHLY and CDR2 FYNNEI. This CDR3 comprises 15 residues. DNA for the CDR3: TGTGCCAGCAGTGACCCGATCGGGACTGGAAACACCATATATTTT. Translation: CASSDPIGTGNTIYF.